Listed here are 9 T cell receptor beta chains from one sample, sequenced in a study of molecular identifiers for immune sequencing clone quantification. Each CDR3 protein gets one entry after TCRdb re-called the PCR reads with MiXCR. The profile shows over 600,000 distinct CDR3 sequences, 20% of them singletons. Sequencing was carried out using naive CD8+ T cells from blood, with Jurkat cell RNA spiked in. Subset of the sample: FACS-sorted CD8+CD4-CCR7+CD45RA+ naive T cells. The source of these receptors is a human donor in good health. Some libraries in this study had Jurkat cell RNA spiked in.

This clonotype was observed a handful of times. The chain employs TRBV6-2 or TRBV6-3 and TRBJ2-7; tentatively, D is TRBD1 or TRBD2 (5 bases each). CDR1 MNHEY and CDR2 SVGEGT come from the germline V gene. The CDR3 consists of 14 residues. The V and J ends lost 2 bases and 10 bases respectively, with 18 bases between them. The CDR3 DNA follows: TGTGCCAGCAGTTACCGGGACCCCGACTACATACAGTACTTC. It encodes CASSYRDPDYIQYF.

The CDR3 spells CASSGRGLYGYTF. CDR3 bases: TGTGCCAGCAGCGGTCGGGGACTCTATGGCTACACCTTC. The chain uses TRBV9 and TRBJ1-2; a possible D gene is TRBD1 (5 bases). The ends were cut back, 3 bases at V and 4 bases at J, with 10 bases in the middle. The germline V gene has CDR1 SGDLS and CDR2 YYNGEE. The CDR3 totals 13 residues.

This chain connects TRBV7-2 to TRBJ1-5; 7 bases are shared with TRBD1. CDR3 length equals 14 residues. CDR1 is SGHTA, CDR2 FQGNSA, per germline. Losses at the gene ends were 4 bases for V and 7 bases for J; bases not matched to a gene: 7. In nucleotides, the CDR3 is TGTGCCAGCAGCTACGGGGCAGGGGGGCAGCCCCAGCATTTT. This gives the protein CASSYGAGGQPQHF.

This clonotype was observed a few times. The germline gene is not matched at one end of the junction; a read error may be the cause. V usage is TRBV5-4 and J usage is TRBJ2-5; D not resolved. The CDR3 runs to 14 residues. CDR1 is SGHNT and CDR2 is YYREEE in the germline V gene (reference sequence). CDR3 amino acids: CASCLALSKETQYF. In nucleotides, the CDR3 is TGTGCCAGCTGCTTGGCTCTCTCTAAAGAGACCCAGTACTTC.

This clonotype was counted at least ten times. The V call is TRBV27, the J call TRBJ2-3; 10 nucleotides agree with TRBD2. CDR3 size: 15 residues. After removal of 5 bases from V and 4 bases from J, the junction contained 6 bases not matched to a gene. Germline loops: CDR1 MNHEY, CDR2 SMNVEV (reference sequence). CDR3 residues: CASSVSSGGSDTQYF. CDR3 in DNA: TGTGCCAGCAGTGTCTCTAGCGGGGGCTCAGATACGCAGTATTTT.

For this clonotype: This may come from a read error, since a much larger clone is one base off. CDR3 residues: CASSKKTSAGEKLSF. Written as DNA, the CDR3 is TGTGCCAGCAGCAAAAAGACATCAGCGGGTGAAAAACTGTCTTTT. The J gene is TRBJ1-4, the V gene TRBV11-2; D is uncertain. CDR1 is SGHAT, CDR2 FQNNGV, per germline. The CDR3 is made up of 15 amino acids.

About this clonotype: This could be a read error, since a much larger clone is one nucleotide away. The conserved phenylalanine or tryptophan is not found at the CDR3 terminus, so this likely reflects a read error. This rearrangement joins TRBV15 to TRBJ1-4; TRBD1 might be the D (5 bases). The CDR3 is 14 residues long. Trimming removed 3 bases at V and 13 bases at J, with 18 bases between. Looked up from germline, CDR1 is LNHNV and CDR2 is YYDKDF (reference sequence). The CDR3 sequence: CATSSIPGPPTLFL. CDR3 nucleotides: TGTGCCACCAGCAGCATACCGGGACCGCCGACACTGTTTCTT.

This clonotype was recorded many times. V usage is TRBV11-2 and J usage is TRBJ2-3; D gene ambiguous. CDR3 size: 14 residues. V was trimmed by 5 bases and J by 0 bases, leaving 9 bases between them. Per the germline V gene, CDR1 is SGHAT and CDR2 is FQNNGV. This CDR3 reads CASSAYGSTDTQYF. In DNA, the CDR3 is TGTGCCAGCAGCGCGTATGGGAGCACAGATACGCAGTATTTT.

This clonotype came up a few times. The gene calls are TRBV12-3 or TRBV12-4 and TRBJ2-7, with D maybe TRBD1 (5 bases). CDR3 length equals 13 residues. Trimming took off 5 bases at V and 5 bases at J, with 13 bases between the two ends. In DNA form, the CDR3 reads TGTGCCAGCAGTATTTATGCAGGGAACGAGCAGTACTTC. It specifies CASSIYAGNEQYF.